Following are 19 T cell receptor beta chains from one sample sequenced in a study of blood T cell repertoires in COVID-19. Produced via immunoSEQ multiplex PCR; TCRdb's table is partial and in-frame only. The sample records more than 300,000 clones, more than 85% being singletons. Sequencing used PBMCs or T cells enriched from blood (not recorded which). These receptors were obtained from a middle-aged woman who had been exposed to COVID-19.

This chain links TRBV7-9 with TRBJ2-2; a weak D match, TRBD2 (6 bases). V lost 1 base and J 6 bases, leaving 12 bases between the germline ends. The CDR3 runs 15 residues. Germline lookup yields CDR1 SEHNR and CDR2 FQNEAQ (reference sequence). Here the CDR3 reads CASSLGLGPPGELFF. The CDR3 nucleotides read TGTGCCAGCAGCTTAGGACTAGGTCCTCCCGGGGAGCTGTTTTTT.

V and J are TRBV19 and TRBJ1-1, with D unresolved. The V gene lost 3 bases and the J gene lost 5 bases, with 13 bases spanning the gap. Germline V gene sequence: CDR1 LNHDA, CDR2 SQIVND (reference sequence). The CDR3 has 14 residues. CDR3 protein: CASSMDLGGTEAFF. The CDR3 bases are TGTGCCAGTAGTATGGACCTGGGCGGGACTGAAGCTTTCTTT. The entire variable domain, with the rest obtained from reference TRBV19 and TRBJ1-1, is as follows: DGGITQSPKYLFRKEGQNVTLSCEQNLNHDAMYWYRQDPGQGLRLIYYSQIVNDFQKGDIAEGYSVSREKKESFPLTVTSAQKNPTAFYLCASSMDLGGTEAFFGQGTRLTVV.

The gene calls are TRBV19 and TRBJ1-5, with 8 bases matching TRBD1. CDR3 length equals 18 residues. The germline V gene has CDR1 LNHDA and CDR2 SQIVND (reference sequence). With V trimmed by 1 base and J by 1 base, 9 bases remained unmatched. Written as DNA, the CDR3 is TGTGCCAGTAGTATAGCCCGCAACAGGGGGAAAAGCAATCAGCCCCAGCATTTT. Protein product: CASSIARNRGKSNQPQHF.

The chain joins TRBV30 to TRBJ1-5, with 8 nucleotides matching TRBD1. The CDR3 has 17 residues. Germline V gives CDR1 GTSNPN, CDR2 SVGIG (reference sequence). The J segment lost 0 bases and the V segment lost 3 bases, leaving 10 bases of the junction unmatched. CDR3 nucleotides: TGTGCCTGGAGCGCAGACAGGGGATGGGGTAGCAATCAGCCCCAGCATTTT. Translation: CAWSADRGWGSNQPQHF.

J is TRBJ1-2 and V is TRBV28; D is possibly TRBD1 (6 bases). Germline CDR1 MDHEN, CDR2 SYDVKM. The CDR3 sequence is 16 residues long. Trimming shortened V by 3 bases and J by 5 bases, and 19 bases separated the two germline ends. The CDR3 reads CASSFLGTRGGYGYTF. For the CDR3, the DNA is TGTGCCAGCAGTTTCCTGGGGACCAGGGGCGGATATGGCTACACCTTC.

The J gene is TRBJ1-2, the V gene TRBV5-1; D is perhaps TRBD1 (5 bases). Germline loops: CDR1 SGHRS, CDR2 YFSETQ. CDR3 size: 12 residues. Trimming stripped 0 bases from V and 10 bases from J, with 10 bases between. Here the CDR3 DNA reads TGCGCCAGCAGCTTGGCCCGACAGAACTACACCTTC. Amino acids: CASSLARQNYTF.

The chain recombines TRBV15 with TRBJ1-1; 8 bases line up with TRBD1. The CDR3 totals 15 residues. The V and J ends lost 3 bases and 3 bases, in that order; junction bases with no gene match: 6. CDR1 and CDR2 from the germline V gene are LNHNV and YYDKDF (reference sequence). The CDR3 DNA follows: TGTGCCACCAGCAGCCGTGACAGGGGTGACACTGAAGCTTTCTTT. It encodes CATSSRDRGDTEAFF. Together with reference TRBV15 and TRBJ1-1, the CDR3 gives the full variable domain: DAMVIQNPRYQVTQFGKPVTLSCSQTLNHNVMYWYQQKSSQAPKLLFHYYDKDFNNEADTPDNFQSRRPNTSFCFLDIRSPGLGDTAMYLCATSSRDRGDTEAFFGQGTRLTVV.

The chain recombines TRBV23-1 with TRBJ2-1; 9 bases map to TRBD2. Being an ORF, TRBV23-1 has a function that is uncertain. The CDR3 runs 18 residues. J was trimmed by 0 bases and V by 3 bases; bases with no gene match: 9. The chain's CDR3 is CASSHAILLAGSYNEQFF. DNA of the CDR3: TGCGCCAGCAGTCACGCAATTTTACTAGCGGGCTCCTACAATGAGCAGTTCTTC.

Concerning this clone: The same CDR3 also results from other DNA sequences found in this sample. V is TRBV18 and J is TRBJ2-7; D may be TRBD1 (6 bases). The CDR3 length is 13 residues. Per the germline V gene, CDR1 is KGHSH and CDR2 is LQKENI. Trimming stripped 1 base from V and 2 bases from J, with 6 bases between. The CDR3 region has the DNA TGTGCCAGCTCACCACAGGGGGCCTACGAGCAGTACTTC. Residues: CASSPQGAYEQYF.

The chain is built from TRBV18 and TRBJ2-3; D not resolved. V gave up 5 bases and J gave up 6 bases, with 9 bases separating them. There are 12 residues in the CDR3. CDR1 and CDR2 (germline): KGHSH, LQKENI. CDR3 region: CASSSSLDTQYF. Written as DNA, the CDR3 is TGTGCCAGCTCATCCTCTCTCGATACGCAGTATTTT.

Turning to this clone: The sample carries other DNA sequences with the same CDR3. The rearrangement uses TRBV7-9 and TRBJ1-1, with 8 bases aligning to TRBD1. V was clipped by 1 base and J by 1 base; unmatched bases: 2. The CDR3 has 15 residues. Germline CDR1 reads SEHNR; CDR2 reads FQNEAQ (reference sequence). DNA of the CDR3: TGTGCCAGCAGCTTAGGGGACAGGTCGAACACTGAAGCTTTCTTT. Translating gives CASSLGDRSNTEAFF. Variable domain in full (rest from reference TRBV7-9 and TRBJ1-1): DTGVSQNPRHKITKRGQNVTFRCDPISEHNRLYWYRQTLGQGPEFLTYFQNEAQLEKSRLLSDRFSAERPKGSFSTLEIQRTEQGDSAMYLCASSLGDRSNTEAFFGQGTRLTVV.

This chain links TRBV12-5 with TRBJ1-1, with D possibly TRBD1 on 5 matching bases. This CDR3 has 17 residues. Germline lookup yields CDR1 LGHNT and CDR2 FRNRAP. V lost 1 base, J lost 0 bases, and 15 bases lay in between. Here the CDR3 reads CASGLGRNRGLNTEAFF. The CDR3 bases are TGTGCTAGTGGTTTGGGACGGAATAGGGGCTTGAACACTGAAGCTTTCTTT.

The DNA of the CDR3 is TGTGCCAGCAGCTTAGCGCAAGCGGGAGGGATTGAGACCCAGTACTTC. The encoded protein is CASSLAQAGGIETQYF. This chain uses TRBV7-2 with TRBJ2-5, with TRBD2 matching 10 bases. Germline CDR1 reads SGHTA; CDR2 reads FQGNSA. CDR3 size: 16 residues. The trim removed 0 bases at V and 5 bases at J, leaving 6 bases unmatched.

The CDR3 coding sequence is TGTGCCAGCAGCGCCTTCGGGCTAGGACATCAGAACACTGAAGCTTTCTTT. Translating gives CASSAFGLGHQNTEAFF. The V and J genes are TRBV13 and TRBJ1-1; TRBD1 is a possible D gene (5 bases). Looked up from germline, CDR1 is PRHDT and CDR2 is FYEKMQ (reference sequence). The V gene lost 5 bases and the J gene lost 1 base, with 20 bases spanning the gap. The CDR3 extends over 17 amino acids.

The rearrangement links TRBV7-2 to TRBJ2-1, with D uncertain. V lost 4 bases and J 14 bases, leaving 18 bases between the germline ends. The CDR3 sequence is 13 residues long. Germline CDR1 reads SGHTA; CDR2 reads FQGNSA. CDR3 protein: CASSYPPSALKFF. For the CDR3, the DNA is TGTGCCAGCAGCTACCCCCCTAGTGCTCTGAAGTTCTTC.

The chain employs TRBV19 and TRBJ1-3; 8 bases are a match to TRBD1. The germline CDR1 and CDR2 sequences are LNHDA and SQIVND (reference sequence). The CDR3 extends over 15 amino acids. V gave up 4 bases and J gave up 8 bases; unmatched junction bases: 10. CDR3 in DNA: TGTGCCAGTAGTACAACCTCAGGGGGCGCGGACACCATATATTTT. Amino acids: CASSTTSGGADTIYF.

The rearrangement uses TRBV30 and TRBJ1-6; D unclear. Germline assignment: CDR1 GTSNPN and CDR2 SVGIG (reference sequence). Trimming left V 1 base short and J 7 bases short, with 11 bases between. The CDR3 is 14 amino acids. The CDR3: CAWSGNLVNSPLHF. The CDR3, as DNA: TGTGCCTGGAGTGGAAATTTAGTAAATTCACCCCTCCACTTT.

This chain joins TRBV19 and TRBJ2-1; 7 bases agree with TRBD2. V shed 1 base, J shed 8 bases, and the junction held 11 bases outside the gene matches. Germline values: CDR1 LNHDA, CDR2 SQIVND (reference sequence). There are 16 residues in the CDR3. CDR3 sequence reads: CASSIAPGRAGDEQFF. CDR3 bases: TGTGCCAGTAGTATAGCCCCAGGCAGGGCGGGGGATGAGCAGTTCTTC.

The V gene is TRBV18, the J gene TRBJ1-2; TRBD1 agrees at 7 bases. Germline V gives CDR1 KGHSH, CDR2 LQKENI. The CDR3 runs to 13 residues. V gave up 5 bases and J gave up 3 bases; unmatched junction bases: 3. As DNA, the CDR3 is TGTGCCAGCTCAAGACAGGGAGACTATGGCTACACCTTC. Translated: CASSRQGDYGYTF.